Shown below are 18 T cell receptor beta chains from a single sample sequenced in a study of blood T cell repertoires in COVID-19. Assay: immunoSEQ multiplex PCR; the TCRdb copy retains only in-frame clones and omits some. The sample holds approximately 150,000 clones; approximately 82% are singletons and the top ten take approximately 18%. The source material was PBMCs or T cells enriched from blood (not recorded which). Receptors were obtained from a man aged 60 to 75 who had recovered from COVID-19.

The V gene is TRBV28, the J gene TRBJ2-7; maybe TRBD2 (6 bases). V was clipped by 1 base and J by 5 bases, with 18 bases between them. There are 16 residues in the CDR3. Germline V gene sequence: CDR1 MDHEN, CDR2 SYDVKM. The CDR3 DNA sequence: TGTGCCAGCAGTTTATCCCTCGACATCGGGAGCCACGAGCAGTACTTC. Its translation is CASSLSLDIGSHEQYF.

The V and J genes are TRBV7-3 and TRBJ2-2; the D is unclear. Germline lookup yields CDR1 SGHTA and CDR2 FQGTGA. This CDR3 spans 13 amino acids. V gave up 3 bases and J gave up 4 bases, with 6 bases separating them. CDR3 nucleotide sequence: TGTGCCAGCAGCTTTTCCATCACCGGGGAGCTGTTTTTT. It specifies CASSFSITGELFF.

The V and J genes are TRBV5-6 and TRBJ2-1; possibly TRBD2 for D (6 bases). V lost 0 bases and J 4 bases, leaving 17 bases between the germline ends. Germline CDR1 reads SGHDT; CDR2 reads YYEEEE. The CDR3 length is 17 residues. The CDR3 DNA follows: TGTGCCAGCAGCTTGGCCATTAAAGGACTACCATACAATGAGCAGTTCTTC. It yields the protein CASSLAIKGLPYNEQFF.

The chain is built from TRBV3-1 (or the pseudogene TRBV3-2) and TRBJ1-2; possible D gene TRBD1, 6 bases. V lost 2 bases to trimming and J lost 3 bases, with 13 bases between them. The germline gives CDR1 LGHDT, CDR2 YNNKEL (reference sequence). The CDR3 runs to 15 residues. This CDR3 is CASSQFGGLDYGYTF. The CDR3 nucleotides read TGTGCCAGCAGCCAATTTGGGGGCTTGGACTATGGCTACACCTTC.

The chain has TRBV3-1 (or the pseudogene TRBV3-2) and TRBJ2-7, with 10 bases aligning to TRBD1. The germline V gene has CDR1 LGHDT and CDR2 YNNKEL (reference sequence). With V trimmed by 5 bases and J by 2 bases, 3 bases remained unmatched. This CDR3 contains 14 residues. The CDR3 DNA reads TGTGCCAGCAGCTCCGGGACAGGGGCCTACGAGCAGTACTTC. Translation: CASSSGTGAYEQYF.

V usage is TRBV19 and J usage is TRBJ1-2; the D gene is possibly TRBD1 (6 bases). The V end was cut by 1 base, the J end by 13 bases, with 13 bases between. The CDR3 contains 12 residues. The germline V gene has CDR1 LNHDA and CDR2 SQIVND (reference sequence). The CDR3: CASSIGETGRTF. The CDR3 DNA reads TGTGCCAGTAGTATAGGAGAGACAGGTCGCACCTTC.

The rearrangement uses TRBV15 and TRBJ2-1, with D unresolved. Deletions cut 0 bases from V and 5 bases from J, with 8 bases between. Germline CDR1 and CDR2: LNHNV and YYDKDF (reference sequence). This CDR3 region has 14 residues. DNA for the CDR3: TGTGCCACCAGCAGAGATGGCGGAAACAATGAGCAGTTCTTC. Translating gives CATSRDGGNNEQFF. The full variable domain, rest sourced from reference TRBV15 and TRBJ2-1, is DAMVIQNPRYQVTQFGKPVTLSCSQTLNHNVMYWYQQKSSQAPKLLFHYYDKDFNNEADTPDNFQSRRPNTSFCFLDIRSPGLGDTAMYLCATSRDGGNNEQFFGPGTRLTVL.

V and J are TRBV29-1 and TRBJ2-7, with TRBD1 matching 7 bases. Per germline, CDR1 SQVTM and CDR2 ANQGSEA. This CDR3 is 13 amino acids long. V was clipped by 7 bases and J by 6 bases; unmatched bases: 12. The CDR3 spells CSALSGQITEQYF. The CDR3 DNA is TGCAGCGCCCTATCGGGACAGATCACCGAGCAGTACTTC.

This chain uses TRBV14 with TRBJ2-2; 12 bases fit TRBD2. V gave up 4 bases and J gave up 5 bases; unmatched junction bases: 5. Germline assignment: CDR1 SGHDN and CDR2 FVKESK. This CDR3 is 16 amino acids long. This CDR3 is CASSLGLAGYTGELFF. The CDR3 region has the DNA TGTGCCAGCAGCCTTGGACTAGCGGGGTATACCGGGGAGCTGTTTTTT.

The chain recombines TRBV3-1 (or the pseudogene TRBV3-2) with TRBJ2-5; D possibly corresponds to TRBD1 (6 bases). Germline CDR1 is LGHDT and CDR2 is YNNKEL (reference sequence). Trimming stripped 1 base from V and 12 bases from J, with 21 bases between. The length of the CDR3 is 15 residues. CDR3: CASSQVEQTGTPEYF. The CDR3 nucleotides read TGTGCCAGCAGCCAAGTTGAACAGACAGGAACCCCCGAGTACTTC.

This clone was seen once. The chain joins TRBV3-1 (or the pseudogene TRBV3-2) to TRBJ2-3; D is undetermined. Trimming removed 5 bases from V and 3 bases from J, with 3 bases in between. The CDR3 has 11 residues. Per the germline V gene, CDR1 is LGHDT and CDR2 is YNNKEL (reference sequence). CDR3 protein: CASSATDTQYF. CDR3 sequence (DNA): TGTGCCAGCAGCGCGACAGATACGCAGTATTTT.

This chain joins TRBV29-1 and TRBJ2-2, with a possible D match to TRBD2 (7 bases). The V end lost 4 bases, the J end lost 5 bases, and 11 bases lay between the germline ends. The CDR3 covers 13 residues. CDR1 and CDR2 (germline): SQVTM, ANQGSEA. In DNA form, the CDR3 reads TGCAGCGTTGTGGAGGGGGGGACCGGGGAGCTGTTTTTT. This gives the protein CSVVEGGTGELFF.

This chain links TRBV6-5 with TRBJ1-6; D remains ambiguous. CDR3 length equals 13 residues. With 11 bases removed from V and 8 bases from J, the gap between germline ends came to 16 bases. Germline CDR1 MNHEY, CDR2 SVGAGI. In DNA, the CDR3 is TGTGCCGGAGGTCCTGACCCATATTCACCCCTCCACTTT. It is translated as CAGGPDPYSPLHF.

The genes are TRBV9 and TRBJ2-3; D gene unclear. The CDR3 extends over 15 amino acids. Germline assignment: CDR1 SGDLS and CDR2 YYNGEE. V was cut by 0 bases and J by 0 bases, with 8 bases left in between. The CDR3 protein is CASSVDLPSTDTQYF. CDR3 in DNA: TGTGCCAGCAGCGTAGACCTACCTAGCACAGATACGCAGTATTTT.

V is TRBV6-2 or TRBV6-3 and J is TRBJ1-2; TRBD1 agrees at 8 bases. The germline CDR1 and CDR2 sequences are MNHEY and SVGEGT. Germline trimming cut 6 bases from V and 4 bases from J; bases unmatched to any gene: 7. This CDR3 has 14 residues. CDR3 nucleotides: TGTGCCAGCAGCCCTACGGGACAGGCCTATGGCTACACCTTC. Translated: CASSPTGQAYGYTF.

A few counts support this clone. The chain joins TRBV7-2 to TRBJ1-1, with 11 bases matching TRBD1. J lost 4 bases, V lost 5 bases, and 9 bases had no gene match. Germline values: CDR1 SGHTA, CDR2 FQGNSA. The CDR3 contains 16 residues. The CDR3 sequence is CASSLRTGGISTEAFF. The CDR3 coding sequence is TGTGCCAGCAGCCTTCGGACAGGGGGCATATCCACTGAAGCTTTCTTT.

The V and J genes are TRBV19 and TRBJ1-6; D might be TRBD1 (6 bases). The CDR3 loop spans 16 amino acids. V lost 5 bases to trimming and J lost 7 bases, with 18 bases between them. Germline CDR1 and CDR2: LNHDA and SQIVND (reference sequence). In DNA form, the CDR3 reads TGTGCCAGTAGTCCCCTTCGCGGGGGGGCAAATTCACCCCTCCACTTT. Amino acid sequence: CASSPLRGGANSPLHF.

This clone turned up a few times. V is TRBV6-5 and J is TRBJ2-3, with 7 bases lining up with TRBD1. The CDR3 runs 14 residues. The V gene's germline CDR1 is MNHEY and CDR2 SVGAGI. V was pared by 6 bases and J by 5 bases, with 8 bases of the junction left unmatched. CDR3 residues: CASSRRQGEDTQYF. The CDR3 DNA follows: TGTGCCAGCAGCCGCCGACAGGGAGAAGATACGCAGTATTTT.